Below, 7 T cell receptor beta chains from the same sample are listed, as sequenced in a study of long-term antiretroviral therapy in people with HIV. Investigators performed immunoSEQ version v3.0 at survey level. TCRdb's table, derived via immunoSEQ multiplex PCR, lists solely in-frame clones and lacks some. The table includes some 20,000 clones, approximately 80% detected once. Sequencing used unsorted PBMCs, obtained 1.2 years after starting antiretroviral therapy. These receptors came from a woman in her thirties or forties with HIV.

In DNA, the CDR3 is TGTGCCAGCAGCTTGGCCCTACAGGAAACTGGCACCATATATTTT. It encodes CASSLALQETGTIYF. The chain carries TRBV5-6 and TRBJ1-3; D is possibly TRBD1 (5 bases). CDR3 length: 15 residues. Germline V gives CDR1 SGHDT, CDR2 YYEEEE. Trimming shortened V by 0 bases and J by 9 bases, and 16 bases separated the two germline ends.

The CDR3 sequence: CASMDSGRPYEQYF. The DNA for the CDR3 is TGTGCCAGCATGGACAGCGGGAGGCCATACGAGCAGTACTTC. The genes are TRBV6-1 and TRBJ2-7; 9 nucleotides line up with TRBD2. This CDR3 is built from 14 residues. The J segment lost 4 bases and the V segment lost 7 bases, leaving 8 bases of the junction unmatched. Germline V gives CDR1 MNHNS, CDR2 SASEGT.

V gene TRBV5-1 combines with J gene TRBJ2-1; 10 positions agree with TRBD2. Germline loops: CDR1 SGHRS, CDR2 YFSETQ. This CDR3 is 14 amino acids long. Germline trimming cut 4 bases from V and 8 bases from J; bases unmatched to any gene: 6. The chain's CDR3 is CASSPGLASDEQFF. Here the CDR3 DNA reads TGCGCCAGCAGCCCGGGACTAGCGTCCGATGAGCAGTTCTTC.

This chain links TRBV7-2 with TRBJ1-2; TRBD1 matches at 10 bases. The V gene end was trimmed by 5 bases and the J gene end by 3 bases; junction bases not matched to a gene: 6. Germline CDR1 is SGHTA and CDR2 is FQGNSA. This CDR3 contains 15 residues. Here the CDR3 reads CASSPAGTGDYGYTF. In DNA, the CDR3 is TGTGCCAGCAGCCCGGCCGGGACAGGGGACTATGGCTACACCTTC.

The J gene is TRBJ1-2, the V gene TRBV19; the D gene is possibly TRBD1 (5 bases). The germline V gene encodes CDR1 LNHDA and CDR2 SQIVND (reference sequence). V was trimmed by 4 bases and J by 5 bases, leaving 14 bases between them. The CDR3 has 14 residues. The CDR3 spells CASSRVGELYGYTF. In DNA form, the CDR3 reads TGTGCCAGTAGTAGAGTGGGGGAACTGTATGGCTACACCTTC. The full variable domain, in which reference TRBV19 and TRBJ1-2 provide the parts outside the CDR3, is DGGITQSPKYLFRKEGQNVTLSCEQNLNHDAMYWYRQDPGQGLRLIYYSQIVNDFQKGDIAEGYSVSREKKESFPLTVTSAQKNPTAFYLCASSRVGELYGYTFGSGTRLTVV.

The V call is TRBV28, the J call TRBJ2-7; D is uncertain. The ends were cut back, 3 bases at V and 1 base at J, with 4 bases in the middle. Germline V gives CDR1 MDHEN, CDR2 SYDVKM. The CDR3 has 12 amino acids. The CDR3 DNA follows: TGTGCCAGCAGTTTCGTGTCCTACGAGCAGTACTTC. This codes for CASSFVSYEQYF.

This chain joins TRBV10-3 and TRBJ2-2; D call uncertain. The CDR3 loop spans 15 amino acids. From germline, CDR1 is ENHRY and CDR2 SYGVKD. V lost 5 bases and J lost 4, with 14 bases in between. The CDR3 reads CAISPDHPGTGELFF. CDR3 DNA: TGTGCCATCAGTCCGGACCACCCTGGCACCGGGGAGCTGTTTTTT.